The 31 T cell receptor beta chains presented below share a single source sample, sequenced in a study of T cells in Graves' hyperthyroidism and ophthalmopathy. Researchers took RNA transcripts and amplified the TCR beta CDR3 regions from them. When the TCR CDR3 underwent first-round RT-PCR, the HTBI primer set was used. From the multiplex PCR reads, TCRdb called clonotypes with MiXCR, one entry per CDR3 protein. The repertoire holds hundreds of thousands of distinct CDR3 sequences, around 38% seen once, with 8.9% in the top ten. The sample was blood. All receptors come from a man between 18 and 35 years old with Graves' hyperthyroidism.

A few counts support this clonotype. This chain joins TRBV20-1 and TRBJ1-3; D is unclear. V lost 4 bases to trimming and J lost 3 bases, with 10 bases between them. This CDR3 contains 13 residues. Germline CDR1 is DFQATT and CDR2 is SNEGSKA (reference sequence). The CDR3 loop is CSAIVEIGNTIYF. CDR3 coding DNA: TGCAGTGCTATCGTAGAGATTGGAAACACCATATATTTT.

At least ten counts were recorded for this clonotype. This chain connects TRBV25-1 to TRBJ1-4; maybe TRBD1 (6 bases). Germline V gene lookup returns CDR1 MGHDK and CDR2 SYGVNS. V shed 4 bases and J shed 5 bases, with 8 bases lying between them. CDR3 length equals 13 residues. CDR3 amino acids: CASSGGTNEKLFF. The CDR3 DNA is TGTGCCAGCAGTGGGGGGACAAATGAAAAACTGTTTTTT.

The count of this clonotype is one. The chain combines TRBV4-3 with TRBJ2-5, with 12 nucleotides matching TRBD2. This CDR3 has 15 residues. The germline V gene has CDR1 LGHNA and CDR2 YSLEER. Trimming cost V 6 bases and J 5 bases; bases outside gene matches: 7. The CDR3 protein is CASRLAGGPGETQYF. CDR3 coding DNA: TGCGCCAGCAGGCTAGCGGGAGGGCCCGGGGAGACCCAGTACTTC.

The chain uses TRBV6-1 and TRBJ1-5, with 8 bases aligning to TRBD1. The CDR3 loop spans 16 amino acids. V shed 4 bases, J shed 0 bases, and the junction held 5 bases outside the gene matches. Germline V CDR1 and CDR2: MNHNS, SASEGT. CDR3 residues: CASSGTTGDSNQPQHF. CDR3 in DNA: TGTGCCAGCAGTGGAACGACAGGGGATAGCAATCAGCCCCAGCATTTT.

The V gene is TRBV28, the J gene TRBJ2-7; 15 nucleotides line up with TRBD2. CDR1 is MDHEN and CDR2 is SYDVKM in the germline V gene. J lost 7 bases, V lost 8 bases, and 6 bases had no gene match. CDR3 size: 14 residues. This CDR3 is CASLGTSGRREQYF. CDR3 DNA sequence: TGTGCCAGCTTGGGGACTAGCGGGAGGAGGGAGCAGTACTTC.

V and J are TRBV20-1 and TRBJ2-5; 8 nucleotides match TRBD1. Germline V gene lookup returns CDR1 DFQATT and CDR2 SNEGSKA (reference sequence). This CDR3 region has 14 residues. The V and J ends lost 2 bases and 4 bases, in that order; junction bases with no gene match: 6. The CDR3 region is CSARLTGVVETQYF. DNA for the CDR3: TGCAGTGCTAGATTGACAGGGGTAGTAGAGACCCAGTACTTC.

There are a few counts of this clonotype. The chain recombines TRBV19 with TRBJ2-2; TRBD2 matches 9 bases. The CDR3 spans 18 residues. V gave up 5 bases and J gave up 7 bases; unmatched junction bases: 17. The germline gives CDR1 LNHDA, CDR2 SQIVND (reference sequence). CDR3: CASSPPQWLAGPLGELFF. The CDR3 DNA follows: TGTGCCAGTAGTCCACCCCAGTGGCTAGCGGGACCCCTCGGGGAGCTGTTTTTT.

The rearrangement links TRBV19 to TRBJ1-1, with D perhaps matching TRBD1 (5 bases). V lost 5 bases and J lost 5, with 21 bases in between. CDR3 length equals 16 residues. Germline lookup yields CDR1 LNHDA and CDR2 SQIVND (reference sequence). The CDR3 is CASSPREGVWGTEAFF. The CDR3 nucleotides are TGTGCCAGTAGTCCCCGCGAGGGCGTCTGGGGGACTGAAGCTTTCTTT.

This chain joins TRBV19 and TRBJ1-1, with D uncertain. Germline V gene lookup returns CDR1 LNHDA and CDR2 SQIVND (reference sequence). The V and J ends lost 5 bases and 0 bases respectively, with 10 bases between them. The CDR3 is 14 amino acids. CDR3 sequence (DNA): TGTGCCAGTAGTGTCCAGGAGGTGAACACTGAAGCTTTCTTT. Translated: CASSVQEVNTEAFF.

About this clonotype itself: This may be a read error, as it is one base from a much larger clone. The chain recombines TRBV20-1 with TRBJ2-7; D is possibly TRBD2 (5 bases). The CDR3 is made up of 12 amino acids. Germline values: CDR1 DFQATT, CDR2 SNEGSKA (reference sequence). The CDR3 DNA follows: TGCAGTACTAGAGGTCTATCGGACGAGCAGTACTTC. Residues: CSTRGLSDEQYF.

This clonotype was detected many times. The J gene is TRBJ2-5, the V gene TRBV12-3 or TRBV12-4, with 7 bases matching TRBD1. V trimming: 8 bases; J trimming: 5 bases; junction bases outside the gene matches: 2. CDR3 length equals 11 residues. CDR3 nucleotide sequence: TGTGCCAGCGCAGGGGGTGAGACCCAGTACTTC. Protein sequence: CASAGGETQYF.

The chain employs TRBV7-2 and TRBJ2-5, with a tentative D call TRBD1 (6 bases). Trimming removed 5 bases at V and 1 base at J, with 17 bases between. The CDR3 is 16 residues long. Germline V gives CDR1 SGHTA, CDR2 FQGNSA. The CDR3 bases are TGTGCCAGCAGCCTCGGACAGCCTACAATCCAAGAGACCCAGTACTTC. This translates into CASSLGQPTIQETQYF.

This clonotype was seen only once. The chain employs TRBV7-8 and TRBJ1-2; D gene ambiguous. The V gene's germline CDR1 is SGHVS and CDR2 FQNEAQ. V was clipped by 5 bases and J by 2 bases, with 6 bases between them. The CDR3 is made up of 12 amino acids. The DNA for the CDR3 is TGTGCCAGCAGCGAGAACAACTATGGCTACACCTTC. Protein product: CASSENNYGYTF.

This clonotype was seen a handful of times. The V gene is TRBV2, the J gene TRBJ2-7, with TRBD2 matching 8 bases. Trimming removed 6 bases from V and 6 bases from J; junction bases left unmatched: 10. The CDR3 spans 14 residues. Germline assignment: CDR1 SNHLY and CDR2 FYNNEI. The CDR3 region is CASSLRGLAREQYF. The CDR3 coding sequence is TGTGCCAGCAGCCTAAGAGGACTAGCCCGCGAGCAGTACTTC.

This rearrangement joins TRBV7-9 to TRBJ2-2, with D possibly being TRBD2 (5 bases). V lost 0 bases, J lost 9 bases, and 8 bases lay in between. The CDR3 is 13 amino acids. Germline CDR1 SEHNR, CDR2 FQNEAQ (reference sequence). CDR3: CASSLAPGWELFF. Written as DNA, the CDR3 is TGTGCCAGCAGCTTAGCGCCGGGATGGGAGCTGTTTTTT.

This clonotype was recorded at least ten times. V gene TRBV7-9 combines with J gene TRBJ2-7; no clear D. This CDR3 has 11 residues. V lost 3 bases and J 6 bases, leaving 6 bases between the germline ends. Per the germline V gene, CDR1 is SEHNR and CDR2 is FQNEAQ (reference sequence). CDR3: CASSFGSEQYF. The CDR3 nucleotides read TGTGCCAGCAGCTTTGGTAGCGAGCAGTACTTC.

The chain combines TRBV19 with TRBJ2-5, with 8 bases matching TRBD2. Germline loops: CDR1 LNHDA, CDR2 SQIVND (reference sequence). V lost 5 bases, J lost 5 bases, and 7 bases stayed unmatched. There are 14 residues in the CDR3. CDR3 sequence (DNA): TGTGCCAGTAGTCCCGGACTAGCCTACGAGACCCAGTACTTC. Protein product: CASSPGLAYETQYF.

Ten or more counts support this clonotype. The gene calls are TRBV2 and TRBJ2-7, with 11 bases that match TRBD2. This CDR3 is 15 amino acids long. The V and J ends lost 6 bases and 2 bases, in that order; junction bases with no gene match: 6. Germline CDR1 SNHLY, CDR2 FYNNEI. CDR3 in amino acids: CASSASGRSPYEQYF. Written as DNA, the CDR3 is TGTGCCAGCAGCGCTAGCGGGAGGTCTCCCTACGAGCAGTACTTC.

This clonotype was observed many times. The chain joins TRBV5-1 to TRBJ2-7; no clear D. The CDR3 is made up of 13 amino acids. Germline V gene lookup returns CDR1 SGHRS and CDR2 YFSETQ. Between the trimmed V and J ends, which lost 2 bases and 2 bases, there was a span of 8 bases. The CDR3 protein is CASSFESAYEQYF. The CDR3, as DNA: TGCGCCAGCAGCTTCGAGTCTGCCTACGAGCAGTACTTC.

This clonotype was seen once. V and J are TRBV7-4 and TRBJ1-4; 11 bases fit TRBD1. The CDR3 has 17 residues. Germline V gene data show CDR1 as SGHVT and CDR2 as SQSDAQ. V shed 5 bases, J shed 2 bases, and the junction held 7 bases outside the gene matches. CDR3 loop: CASSLGQGVTTNEKLFF. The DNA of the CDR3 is TGTGCCAGCAGCCTGGGACAGGGGGTAACGACTAATGAAAAACTGTTTTTT.

The CDR3 bases are TGTGCCAGCAGCGTTGGCCAGGGAGGGAACTCTGGAAACACCATATATTTT. Its translation is CASSVGQGGNSGNTIYF. This sequence joins TRBV9 and TRBJ1-3; D is possibly TRBD1 (5 bases). There are 17 residues in the CDR3. Germline V gene sequence: CDR1 SGDLS, CDR2 YYNGEE. Trimming took 2 bases from V and 0 from J, leaving 15 bases between them. The whole variable domain, remainder taken from reference TRBV9 and TRBJ1-3, is DSGVTQTPKHLITATGQRVTLRCSPRSGDLSVYWYQQSLDQGLQFLIQYYNGEERAKGNILERFSAQQFPDLHSELNLSSLELGDSALYFCASSVGQGGNSGNTIYFGEGSWLTVV.

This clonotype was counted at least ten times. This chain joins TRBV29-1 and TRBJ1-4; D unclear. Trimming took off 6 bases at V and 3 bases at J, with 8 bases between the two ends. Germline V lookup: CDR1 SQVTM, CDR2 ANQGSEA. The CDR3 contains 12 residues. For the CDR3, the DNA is TGCAGCGTCGAATCGGCTAATGAAAAACTGTTTTTT. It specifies CSVESANEKLFF.

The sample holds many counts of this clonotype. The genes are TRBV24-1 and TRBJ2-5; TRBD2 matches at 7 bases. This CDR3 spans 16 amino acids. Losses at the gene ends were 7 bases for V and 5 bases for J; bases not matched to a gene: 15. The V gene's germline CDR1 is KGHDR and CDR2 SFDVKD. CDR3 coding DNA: TGTGCCACCAGCTCAGTCAGGGAGGGATATGTGGAGACCCAGTACTTC. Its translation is CATSSVREGYVETQYF.

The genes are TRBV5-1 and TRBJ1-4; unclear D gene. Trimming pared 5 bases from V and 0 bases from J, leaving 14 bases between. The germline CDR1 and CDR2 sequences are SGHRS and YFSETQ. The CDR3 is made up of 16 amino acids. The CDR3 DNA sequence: TGCGCCAGCAGGCGACTAGCGGGGACAACTAATGAAAAACTGTTTTTT. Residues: CASRRLAGTTNEKLFF.

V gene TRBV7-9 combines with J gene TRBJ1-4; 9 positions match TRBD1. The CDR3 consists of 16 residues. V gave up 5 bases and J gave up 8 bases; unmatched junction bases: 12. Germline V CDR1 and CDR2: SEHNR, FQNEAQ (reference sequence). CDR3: CASSQDRGQGWEKLFF. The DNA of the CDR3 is TGTGCCAGCAGCCAAGATCGGGGACAGGGTTGGGAAAAACTGTTTTTT.

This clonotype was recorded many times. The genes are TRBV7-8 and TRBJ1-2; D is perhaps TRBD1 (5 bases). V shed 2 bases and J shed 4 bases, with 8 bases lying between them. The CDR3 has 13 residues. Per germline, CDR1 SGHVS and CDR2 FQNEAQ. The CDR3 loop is CASSLFTGYGYTF. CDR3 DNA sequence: TGTGCCAGCAGCTTATTTACAGGCTATGGCTACACCTTC.

The CDR3 DNA reads TGTGCTAGACAGGGTTTGGAGACCCAGTACTTC. Residues: CARQGLETQYF. This chain connects TRBV24-1 to TRBJ2-5, with 7 positions matching TRBD1. The CDR3 is made up of 11 amino acids. Per germline, CDR1 KGHDR and CDR2 SFDVKD.

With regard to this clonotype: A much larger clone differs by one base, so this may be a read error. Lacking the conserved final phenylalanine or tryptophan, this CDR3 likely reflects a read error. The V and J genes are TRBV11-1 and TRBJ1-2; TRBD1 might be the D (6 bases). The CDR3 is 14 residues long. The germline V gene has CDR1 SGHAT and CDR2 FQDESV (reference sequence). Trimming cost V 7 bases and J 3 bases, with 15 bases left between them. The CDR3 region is CASTQQGEYYGYTL. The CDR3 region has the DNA TGTGCCAGCACGCAACAGGGAGAATACTATGGCTACACCCTC.

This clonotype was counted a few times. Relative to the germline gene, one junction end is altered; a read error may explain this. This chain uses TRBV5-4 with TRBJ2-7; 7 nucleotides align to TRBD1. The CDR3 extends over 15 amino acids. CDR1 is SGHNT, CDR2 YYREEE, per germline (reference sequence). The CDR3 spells CASTLYHRGTYEQYF. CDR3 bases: TGTGCCAGCACCTTGTACCACAGGGGAACCTACGAGCAGTACTTC.

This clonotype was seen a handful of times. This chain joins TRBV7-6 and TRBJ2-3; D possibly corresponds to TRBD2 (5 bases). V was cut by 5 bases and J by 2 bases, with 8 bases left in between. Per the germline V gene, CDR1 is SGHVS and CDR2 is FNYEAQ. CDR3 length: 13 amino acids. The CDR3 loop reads CASSPDYTDTQYF. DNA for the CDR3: TGTGCCAGCAGCCCCGACTACACAGATACGCAGTATTTT.

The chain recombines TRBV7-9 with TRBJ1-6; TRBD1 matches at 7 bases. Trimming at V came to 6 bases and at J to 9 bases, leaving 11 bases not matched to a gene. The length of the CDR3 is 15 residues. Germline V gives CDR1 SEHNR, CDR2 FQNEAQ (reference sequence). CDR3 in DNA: TGTGCCAGCAGTTCCCCCGGGACAGTGGGTTCACCCCTCCACTTT. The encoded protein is CASSSPGTVGSPLHF.